What follows are 30 T cell receptor beta chains derived from one specimen sequenced in a study of blood T cell repertoires in COVID-19 (dated by TCRdb to 2020 to 2021). Libraries were constructed by the immunoSEQ multiplex PCR assay. TCRdb obtained this table from immuneACCESS and retained in-frame rearrangements with V and J assigned. These tables miss some clones; where compared with another copy, unresolved V genes account for less than half of the shortfall, and the remainder is unexplained. A total of a few hundred thousand clones appear in this sample, more than 75% of them only once. The ten largest clones add up to 1.2% of the sample. Material for sequencing was PBMCs or T cells enriched from blood (not recorded which). The receptors come from a woman under 30 who had recovered from COVID-19.

The genes are TRBV27 and TRBJ1-1; D is undetermined. The V end was cut by 3 bases, the J end by 1 base, with 12 bases between. The germline CDR1 and CDR2 sequences are MNHEY and SMNVEV (reference sequence). The CDR3 has 15 amino acids. The CDR3 is CASSFRGQANTEAFF. The CDR3 DNA follows: TGTGCCAGCAGTTTTCGAGGGCAGGCGAACACTGAAGCTTTCTTT.

Regarding this clone: A much bigger clone sits one base away, suggesting this may be a read error. J is TRBJ2-7 and V is TRBV4-3, with 10 positions matching TRBD1. The CDR3 is 16 amino acids. Per germline, CDR1 LGHNA and CDR2 YSLEER. Here the CDR3 reads CAGSQDRDRGSYEQYF. Written as DNA, the CDR3 is TGCGCCGGCAGCCAAGATAGGGACAGGGGATCCTACGAGCAGTACTTC.

This clone was counted a single time. The V call is TRBV4-1, the J call TRBJ1-1; TRBD1 aligns across 9 bases. The CDR3 covers 15 residues. The germline V gene encodes CDR1 MGHRA and CDR2 YSYEKL. Trimming at V came to 5 bases and at J to 1 base, leaving 5 bases not matched to a gene. For the CDR3, the DNA is TGCGCCAGCAGCGCGAGACAGGGGGAGAACACTGAAGCTTTCTTT. Translating gives CASSARQGENTEAFF.

This clone occurred a few times. The chain has TRBV19 and TRBJ1-2, with 7 bases lining up with TRBD1. V lost 1 base to trimming and J lost 11 bases; unmatched junction nucleotides: 4. Germline CDR1 reads LNHDA; CDR2 reads SQIVND (reference sequence). The CDR3 has 12 amino acids. This chain's CDR3 is CASSIGLQGYTF. The CDR3 DNA sequence: TGTGCCAGTAGTATAGGACTACAGGGGTACACCTTC.

The chain links TRBV4-1 to TRBJ1-4; 7 positions match TRBD1. Germline CDR1 and CDR2: MGHRA and YSYEKL. Germline trimming cut 1 base from V and 0 bases from J; bases unmatched to any gene: 2. CDR3 size: 16 residues. This CDR3 is CASSQAGQSTNEKLFF. Here the CDR3 DNA reads TGCGCCAGCAGCCAAGCGGGACAGTCAACTAATGAAAAACTGTTTTTT.

The V call is TRBV10-3, the J call TRBJ2-1; D not certain. V lost 0 bases, J lost 2 bases, and 14 bases lay in between. Per germline, CDR1 ENHRY and CDR2 SYGVKD. The CDR3 runs 17 residues. This CDR3 is CAISESINYEAYNEQFF. CDR3 sequence (DNA): TGTGCCATCAGTGAGTCGATAAACTACGAGGCCTACAATGAGCAGTTCTTC.

The chain employs TRBV7-9 and TRBJ1-1, with TRBD1 identical over 10 bases. CDR1 and CDR2 (germline): SEHNR, FQNEAQ (reference sequence). Trimming took 4 bases from V and 3 from J; bases not matched to a gene: 5. This CDR3 has 15 amino acids. The CDR3, as DNA: TGTGCCAGCAGCTCCGGACAGGGGGTTCACACTGAAGCTTTCTTT. Translated, it gives CASSSGQGVHTEAFF.

The J gene is TRBJ1-3, the V gene TRBV18; TRBD1 agrees at 8 bases. This CDR3 comprises 14 residues. Germline V gene sequence: CDR1 KGHSH, CDR2 LQKENI. After removal of 6 bases from V and 3 bases from J, the junction contained 4 bases not matched to a gene. Here the CDR3 reads CASSPGGNGNTIYF. DNA for the CDR3: TGTGCCAGCTCCCCAGGGGGCAATGGAAACACCATATATTTT.

This rearrangement joins TRBV3-1 (or the pseudogene TRBV3-2) to TRBJ2-7, with 14 bases fitting TRBD2. The V gene end was trimmed by 4 bases and the J gene end by 0 bases; junction bases not matched to a gene: 8. CDR3 length: 18 residues. Germline V gene lookup returns CDR1 LGHDT and CDR2 YNNKEL (reference sequence). This CDR3 reads CASSPVTSGGGSSYEQYF. The CDR3 coding sequence is TGTGCCAGCAGCCCCGTGACTAGCGGGGGGGGAAGCTCCTACGAGCAGTACTTC.

The J gene is TRBJ1-1, the V gene TRBV19; D ambiguous. This CDR3 region has 13 residues. V dropped 4 bases and J dropped 3 bases, with 9 bases sitting between them. Germline V lookup: CDR1 LNHDA, CDR2 SQIVND (reference sequence). The CDR3 nucleotides read TGTGCCAGTAGTAGAGGGTGGGACACTGAAGCTTTCTTT. This sequence encodes CASSRGWDTEAFF.

The genes are TRBV29-1 and TRBJ1-1, with TRBD1 matching 10 bases. This CDR3 comprises 13 residues. The trim removed 4 bases at V and 4 bases at J, leaving 3 bases unmatched. Germline CDR1 reads SQVTM; CDR2 reads ANQGSEA. The DNA of the CDR3 is TGCAGCGTTGCCTGGGACAGGGGCACTGAAGCTTTCTTT. Its protein product is CSVAWDRGTEAFF. Variable domain in full (rest from reference TRBV29-1 and TRBJ1-1): SAVISQKPSRDICQRGTSLTIQCQVDSQVTMMFWYRQQPGQSLTLIATANQGSEATYESGFVIDKFPISRPNLTFSTLTVSNMSPEDSSIYLCSVAWDRGTEAFFGQGTRLTVV.

The chain recombines TRBV28 with TRBJ1-3; no clear D gene. This CDR3 is built from 15 residues. Germline CDR1 is MDHEN and CDR2 is SYDVKM. With 4 bases removed from V and 0 bases from J, the gap between germline ends came to 10 bases. The CDR3: CASSSSGSSGNTIYF. The CDR3 coding sequence is TGTGCCAGCAGTTCATCGGGGAGCTCTGGAAACACCATATATTTT.

This chain joins TRBV6-2 or TRBV6-3 and TRBJ2-2, with 8 bases lining up with TRBD2. Trimming cost V 2 bases and J 5 bases; bases outside gene matches: 7. This CDR3 has 16 amino acids. Germline V gene sequence: CDR1 MNHEY, CDR2 SVGEGT. The CDR3 nucleotides read TGTGCCAGCAGTTACGATATAGCTAGCGGGACCGGGGAGCTGTTTTTT. This encodes CASSYDIASGTGELFF.

This chain joins TRBV6-5 and TRBJ1-4, with TRBD1 identical over 7 bases. CDR1 and CDR2 (germline): MNHEY, SVGAGI. The CDR3 runs 15 residues. Trimming removed 6 bases from V and 6 bases from J; junction bases left unmatched: 10. In DNA form, the CDR3 reads TGTGCCAGCAGCCCAACTAGGGGGCCCCATGAAAAACTGTTTTTT. It yields the protein CASSPTRGPHEKLFF.

This chain uses TRBV2 with TRBJ1-5; D might be TRBD1 (5 bases). V dropped 1 base and J dropped 5 bases, with 15 bases sitting between them. CDR3 length equals 16 residues. Germline-derived CDR1 and CDR2 are SNHLY and FYNNEI. CDR3 DNA: TGTGCCAGCAGTGAAGGAATTAAGGGGAAACATCAGCCCCAGCATTTT. Its protein product is CASSEGIKGKHQPQHF. The full variable domain, with the rest looked up from reference TRBV2 and TRBJ1-5, is EPEVTQTPSHQVTQMGQEVILRCVPISNHLYFYWYRQILGQKVEFLVSFYNNEISEKSEIFDDQFSVERPDGSNFTLKIRSTKLEDSAMYFCASSEGIKGKHQPQHFGDGTRLSIL.

The chain uses TRBV7-9 and TRBJ1-2, with a weak D call TRBD1 (5 bases). Trimming removed 8 bases from V and 1 base from J, with 8 bases in between. CDR3 length equals 12 residues. Germline V lookup: CDR1 SEHNR, CDR2 FQNEAQ (reference sequence). Here the CDR3 reads CASRGDNYGYTF. In DNA, the CDR3 is TGTGCCAGCCGGGGGGATAACTATGGCTACACCTTC.

The count of this clone is one. The CDR3 loop reads CASRVDSNSPLHF. The CDR3 DNA reads as TGCGCCAGCAGAGTCGACAGTAATTCACCCCTCCACTTT. The chain joins TRBV5-1 to TRBJ1-6, with a weak D call TRBD1 (5 bases). V lost 5 bases and J 6 bases, leaving 9 bases between the germline ends. The germline CDR1 and CDR2 sequences are SGHRS and YFSETQ. The CDR3 contains 13 residues.

The CDR3 coding sequence is TGTGCCAGCAGCTGGACTAGCGGGGAGCACTACGAGCAGTACTTC. It specifies CASSWTSGEHYEQYF. V and J are TRBV6-6 and TRBJ2-7, with 12 bases aligning to TRBD2. Germline values: CDR1 MNHNY, CDR2 SVGAGI (reference sequence). The CDR3 loop spans 15 amino acids. With 6 bases clipped from V and 3 bases from J, the junction kept 6 bases outside the gene matches.

The rearrangement links TRBV11-2 to TRBJ2-5, with 7 bases fitting TRBD1. The CDR3 runs to 15 residues. J lost 7 bases, V lost 5 bases, and 13 bases had no gene match. CDR1 and CDR2 (germline): SGHAT, FQNNGV. DNA for the CDR3: TGTGCCAGCAGCACCACAGGGGTCGGGTTCGGGACCCAGTACTTC. As protein: CASSTTGVGFGTQYF.

The chain has TRBV2 and TRBJ1-2; D remains ambiguous. The CDR3 has 14 amino acids. Trimming stripped 2 bases from V and 5 bases from J, with 12 bases between. From germline, CDR1 is SNHLY and CDR2 FYNNEI. The CDR3 nucleotides are TGTGCCAGCAGTGAAACGGTCAGAGGATATGGCTACACCTTC. It codes for CASSETVRGYGYTF. The whole variable domain, filled in from reference TRBV2 and TRBJ1-2, reads EPEVTQTPSHQVTQMGQEVILRCVPISNHLYFYWYRQILGQKVEFLVSFYNNEISEKSEIFDDQFSVERPDGSNFTLKIRSTKLEDSAMYFCASSETVRGYGYTFGSGTRLTVV.

This clone was seen only once. The CDR3 region is CASSQILTRDHEQFF. The DNA for the CDR3 is TGCGCCAGCAGCCAAATCCTGACTCGTGACCATGAGCAGTTCTTC. The chain links TRBV4-1 to TRBJ2-1; D is ambiguous. The CDR3 extends over 15 amino acids. The ends were cut back, 2 bases at V and 8 bases at J, with 16 bases in the middle. CDR1 MGHRA and CDR2 YSYEKL come from the germline V gene.

This clone was seen only once. This rearrangement joins TRBV12-3 or TRBV12-4 to TRBJ2-7; TRBD2 agrees at 7 bases. V gave up 1 base and J gave up 4 bases; unmatched junction bases: 1. The CDR3 contains 13 residues. Here the CDR3 reads CASSLGLAYEQYF. The CDR3 DNA is TGTGCCAGCAGTTTAGGACTAGCTTACGAGCAGTACTTC.

The chain recombines TRBV9 with TRBJ2-5; tentative D call: TRBD2 (5 bases). Per the germline V gene, CDR1 is SGDLS and CDR2 is YYNGEE. CDR3 length: 14 residues. Between the trimmed V and J ends, which lost 1 base and 2 bases, there was a span of 9 bases. Written as DNA, the CDR3 is TGTGCCAGCAGCGTATCCGGGAAGCAAGAGACCCAGTACTTC. It specifies CASSVSGKQETQYF.

This clone was recorded once. The gene calls are TRBV2 and TRBJ2-4; 7 bases line up with TRBD1. The CDR3 loop spans 14 amino acids. The germline V gene encodes CDR1 SNHLY and CDR2 FYNNEI. The junction had 5 bases not matched to a gene; V was cut back by 7 bases and J by 2 bases. The CDR3: CASTETGSKNIQYF. The CDR3 nucleotides read TGTGCCAGCACCGAGACAGGGTCCAAAAACATTCAGTACTTC.

The CDR3 bases are TGTGCCAGCTCACCACCGGGACTCAAGACCGGGGAGCTGTTTTTT. Translation: CASSPPGLKTGELFF. The chain links TRBV18 to TRBJ2-2, with D perhaps TRBD2 (6 bases). Trimming left V 0 bases short and J 5 bases short, with 10 bases between. CDR3 length: 15 residues. Germline V gene data show CDR1 as KGHSH and CDR2 as LQKENI.

This clone came up once. The chain uses TRBV18 and TRBJ1-2, with a tentative D call TRBD1 (6 bases). V was cut by 0 bases and J by 5 bases, with 13 bases left in between. The germline CDR1 and CDR2 sequences are KGHSH and LQKENI. CDR3 size: 15 residues. CDR3: CASSPPNTGSYGYTF. CDR3 sequence (DNA): TGTGCCAGCTCACCACCGAACACAGGGTCTTATGGCTACACCTTC.

The table lists this clone with a few counts. The chain recombines TRBV10-3 with TRBJ2-7, with 9 bases fitting TRBD1. Germline CDR1 and CDR2: ENHRY and SYGVKD. V was clipped by 5 bases and J by 0 bases; unmatched bases: 5. The CDR3 is made up of 15 amino acids. The CDR3 reads CAISPTGQGSYEQYF. For the CDR3, the DNA is TGTGCCATCAGTCCAACGGGACAGGGCTCCTACGAGCAGTACTTC.

The chain is built from TRBV9 and TRBJ2-3, with TRBD2 identical over 13 bases. Germline lookup yields CDR1 SGDLS and CDR2 YYNGEE. Trimming at V came to 2 bases and at J to 4 bases, leaving 7 bases not matched to a gene. The CDR3 runs to 17 residues. The DNA of the CDR3 is TGTGCCAGCAGCGTTACTAGCGGGGGGGCCGGGGCAGATACGCAGTATTTT. This codes for CASSVTSGGAGADTQYF.

The V and J genes are TRBV28 and TRBJ1-2; perhaps TRBD1 as D (5 bases). Germline V gene sequence: CDR1 MDHEN, CDR2 SYDVKM. Trimming left V 3 bases short and J 4 bases short, with 12 bases between. This CDR3 spans 14 amino acids. The CDR3 protein is CASSFRVGGYGYTF. DNA for the CDR3: TGTGCCAGCAGTTTCAGGGTGGGGGGCTATGGCTACACCTTC.

This chain connects TRBV5-1 to TRBJ1-2, with a weak D call TRBD1 (6 bases). This CDR3 has 15 residues. V lost 5 bases to trimming and J lost 3 bases, with 17 bases between them. Germline CDR1 reads SGHRS; CDR2 reads YFSETQ. The DNA for the CDR3 is TGCGCCAGCAGACAAAGGGGGGGCTCAGACTATGGCTACACCTTC. It is translated as CASRQRGGSDYGYTF. The variable domain in full, completed from reference TRBV5-1 and TRBJ1-2, reads KAGVTQTPRYLIKTRGQQVTLSCSPISGHRSVSWYQQTPGQGLQFLFEYFSETQRNKGNFPGRFSGRQFSNSRSEMNVSTLELGDSALYLCASRQRGGSDYGYTFGSGTRLTVV.